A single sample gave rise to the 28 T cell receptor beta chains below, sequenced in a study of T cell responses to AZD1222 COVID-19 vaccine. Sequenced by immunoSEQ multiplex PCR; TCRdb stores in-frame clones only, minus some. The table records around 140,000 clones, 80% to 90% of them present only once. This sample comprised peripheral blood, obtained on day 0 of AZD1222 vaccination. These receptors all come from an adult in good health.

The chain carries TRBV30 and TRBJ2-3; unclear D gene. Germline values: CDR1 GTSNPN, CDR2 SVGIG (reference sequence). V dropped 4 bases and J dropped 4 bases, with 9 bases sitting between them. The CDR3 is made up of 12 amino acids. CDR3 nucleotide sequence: TGTGCCTGGACTGAGGCTTCAGATACGCAGTATTTT. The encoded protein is CAWTEASDTQYF.

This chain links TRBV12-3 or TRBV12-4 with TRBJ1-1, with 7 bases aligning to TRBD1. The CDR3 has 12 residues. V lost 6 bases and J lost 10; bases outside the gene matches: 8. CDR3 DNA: TGTGCCAGCAGAACTCCGGGACAGCGAGCTTTCTTT. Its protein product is CASRTPGQRAFF.

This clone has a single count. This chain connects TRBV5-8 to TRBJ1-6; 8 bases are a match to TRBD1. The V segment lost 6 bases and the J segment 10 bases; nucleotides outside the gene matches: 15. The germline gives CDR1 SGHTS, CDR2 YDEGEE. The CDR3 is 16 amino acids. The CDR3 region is CASTPWGDRTWSPLHF. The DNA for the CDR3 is TGTGCCAGCACACCCTGGGGGGACAGGACGTGGTCACCCCTCCACTTT.

The CDR3 DNA sequence: TGTGCCAGCAGCCGCTCTGGAAACACCATATATTTT. The encoded protein is CASSRSGNTIYF. The rearrangement joins TRBV7-9 to TRBJ1-3, with unresolved D. V gave up 5 bases and J gave up 0 bases, with 2 bases separating them. CDR1 and CDR2 from the germline V gene are SEHNR and FQNEAQ (reference sequence). CDR3 length: 12 residues.

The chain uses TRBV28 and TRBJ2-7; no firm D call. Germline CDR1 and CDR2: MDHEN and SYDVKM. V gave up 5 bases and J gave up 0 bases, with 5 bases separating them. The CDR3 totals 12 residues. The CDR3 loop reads CASSDRSYEQYF. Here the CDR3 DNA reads TGTGCCAGCAGTGACCGCTCCTACGAGCAGTACTTC.

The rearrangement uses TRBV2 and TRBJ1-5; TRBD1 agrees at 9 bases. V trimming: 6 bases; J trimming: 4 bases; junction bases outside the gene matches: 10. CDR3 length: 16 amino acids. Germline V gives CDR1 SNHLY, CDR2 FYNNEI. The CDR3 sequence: CASSKLGTGQNQPQHF. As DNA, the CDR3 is TGTGCCAGCAGCAAACTTGGGACAGGGCAAAATCAGCCCCAGCATTTT.

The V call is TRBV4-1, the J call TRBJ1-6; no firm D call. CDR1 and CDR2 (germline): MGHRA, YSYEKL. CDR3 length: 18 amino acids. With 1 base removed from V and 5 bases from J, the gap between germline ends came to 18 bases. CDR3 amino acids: CASSQVDFIGDNNSPLHF. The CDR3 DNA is TGCGCCAGCAGCCAAGTGGACTTTATCGGTGACAATAATTCACCCCTCCACTTT.

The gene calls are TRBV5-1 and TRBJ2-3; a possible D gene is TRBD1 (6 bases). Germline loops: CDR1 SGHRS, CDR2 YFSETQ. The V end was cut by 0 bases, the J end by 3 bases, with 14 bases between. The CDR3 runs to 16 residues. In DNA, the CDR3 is TGCGCCAGCAGCTTGGGGACAGCCTCTATGACAGATACGCAGTATTTT. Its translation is CASSLGTASMTDTQYF.

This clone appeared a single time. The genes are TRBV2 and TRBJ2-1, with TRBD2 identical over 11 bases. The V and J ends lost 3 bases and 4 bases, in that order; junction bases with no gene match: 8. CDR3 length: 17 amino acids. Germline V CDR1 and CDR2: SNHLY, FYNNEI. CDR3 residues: CASSEELAGGIYNEQFF. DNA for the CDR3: TGTGCCAGCAGTGAGGAGCTAGCGGGAGGCATATACAATGAGCAGTTCTTC.

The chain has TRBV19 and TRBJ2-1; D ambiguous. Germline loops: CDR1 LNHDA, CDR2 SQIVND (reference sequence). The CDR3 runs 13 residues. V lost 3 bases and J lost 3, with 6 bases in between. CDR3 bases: TGTGCCAGTAGTATTGGCCTCTACAATGAGCAGTTCTTC. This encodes CASSIGLYNEQFF.

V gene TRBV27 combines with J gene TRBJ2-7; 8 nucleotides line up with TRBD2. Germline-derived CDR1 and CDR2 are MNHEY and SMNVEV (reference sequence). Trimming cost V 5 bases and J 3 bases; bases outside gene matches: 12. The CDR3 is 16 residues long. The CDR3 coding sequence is TGTGCCAGCAGTCTGCTCGGTAATAGCGGGATCTACGAGCAGTACTTC. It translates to CASSLLGNSGIYEQYF.

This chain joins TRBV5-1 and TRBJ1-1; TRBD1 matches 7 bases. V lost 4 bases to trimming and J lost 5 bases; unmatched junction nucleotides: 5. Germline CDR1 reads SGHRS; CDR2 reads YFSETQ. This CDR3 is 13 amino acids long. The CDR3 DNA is TGCGCCAGCAGCAGACTGACAGGGACTGAAGCTTTCTTT. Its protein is CASSRLTGTEAFF. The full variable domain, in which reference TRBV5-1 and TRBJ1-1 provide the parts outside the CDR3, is KAGVTQTPRYLIKTRGQQVTLSCSPISGHRSVSWYQQTPGQGLQFLFEYFSETQRNKGNFPGRFSGRQFSNSRSEMNVSTLELGDSALYLCASSRLTGTEAFFGQGTRLTVV.

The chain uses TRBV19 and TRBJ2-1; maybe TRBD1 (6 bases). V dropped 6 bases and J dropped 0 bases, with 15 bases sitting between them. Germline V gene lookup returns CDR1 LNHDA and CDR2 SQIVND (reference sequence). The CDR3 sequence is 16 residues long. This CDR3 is CASRDSSRSSYNEQFF. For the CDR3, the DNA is TGTGCCAGTAGGGACAGTTCAAGAAGCTCCTACAATGAGCAGTTCTTC.

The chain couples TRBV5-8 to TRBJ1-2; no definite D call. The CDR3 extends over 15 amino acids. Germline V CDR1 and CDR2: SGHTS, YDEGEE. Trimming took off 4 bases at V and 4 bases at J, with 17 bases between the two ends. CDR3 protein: CASSPSNLRGYGYTF. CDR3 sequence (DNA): TGTGCCAGCAGCCCGTCGAACCTTCGGGGCTATGGCTACACCTTC.

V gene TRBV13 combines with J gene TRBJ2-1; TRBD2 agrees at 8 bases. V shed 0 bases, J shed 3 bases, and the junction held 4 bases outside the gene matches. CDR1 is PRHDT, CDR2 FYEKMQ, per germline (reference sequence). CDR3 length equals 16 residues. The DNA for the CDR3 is TGTGCCAGCAGCTTAGGCCTAGCGGGCTTCTACAATGAGCAGTTCTTC. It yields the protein CASSLGLAGFYNEQFF.

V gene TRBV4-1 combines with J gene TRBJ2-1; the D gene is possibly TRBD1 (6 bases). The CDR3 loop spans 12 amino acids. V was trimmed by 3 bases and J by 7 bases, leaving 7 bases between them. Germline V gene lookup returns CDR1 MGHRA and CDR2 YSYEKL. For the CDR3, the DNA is TGCGCCAGCAGCCACAGGGGAAATGAGCAGTTCTTC. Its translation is CASSHRGNEQFF.

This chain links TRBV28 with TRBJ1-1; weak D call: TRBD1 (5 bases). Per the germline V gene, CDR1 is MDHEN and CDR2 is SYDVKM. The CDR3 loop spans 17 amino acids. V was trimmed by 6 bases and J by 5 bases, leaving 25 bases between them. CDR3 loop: CASSPGEQVPRGTEAFF. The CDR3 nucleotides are TGTGCCAGCAGCCCCGGGGAGCAGGTCCCTCGGGGGACTGAAGCTTTCTTT.

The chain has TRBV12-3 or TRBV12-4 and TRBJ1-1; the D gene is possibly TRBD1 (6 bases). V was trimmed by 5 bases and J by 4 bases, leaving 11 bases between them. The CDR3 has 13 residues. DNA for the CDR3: TGTGCCAGCAGTCCGGGACACATCACTGAAGCTTTCTTT. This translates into CASSPGHITEAFF.

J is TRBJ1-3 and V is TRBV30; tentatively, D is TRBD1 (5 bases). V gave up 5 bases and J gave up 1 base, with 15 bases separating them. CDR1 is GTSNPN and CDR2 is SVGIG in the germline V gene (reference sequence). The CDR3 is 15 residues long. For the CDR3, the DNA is TGTGCCTGGTCCGCCAGCCCAGGGTCTGGAAACACCATATATTTT. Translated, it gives CAWSASPGSGNTIYF.

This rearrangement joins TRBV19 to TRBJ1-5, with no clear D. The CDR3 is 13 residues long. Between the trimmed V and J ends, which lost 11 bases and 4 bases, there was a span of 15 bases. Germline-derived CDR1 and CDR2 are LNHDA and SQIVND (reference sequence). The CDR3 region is CACRGPRNQPQHF. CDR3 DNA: TGTGCCTGCAGAGGACCGAGAAATCAGCCCCAGCATTTT.

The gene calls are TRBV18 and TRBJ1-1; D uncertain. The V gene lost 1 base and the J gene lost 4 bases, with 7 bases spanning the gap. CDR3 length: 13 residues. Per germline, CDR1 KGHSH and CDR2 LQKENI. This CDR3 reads CASSPQGGTEAFF. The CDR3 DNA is TGTGCCAGCTCACCACAGGGAGGCACTGAAGCTTTCTTT. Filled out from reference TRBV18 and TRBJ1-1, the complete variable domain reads NAGVMQNPRHLVRRRGQEARLRCSPMKGHSHVYWYRQLPEEGLKFMVYLQKENIIDESGMPKERFSAEFPKEGPSILRIQQVVRGDSAAYFCASSPQGGTEAFFGQGTRLTVV.

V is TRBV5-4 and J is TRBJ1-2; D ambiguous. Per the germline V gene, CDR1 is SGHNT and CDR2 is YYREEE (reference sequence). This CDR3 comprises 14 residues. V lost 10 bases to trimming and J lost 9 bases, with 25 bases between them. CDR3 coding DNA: TGTGCCCCCTCGACGGACCGCTTAACTGGGAGCTACACCTTC. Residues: CAPSTDRLTGSYTF. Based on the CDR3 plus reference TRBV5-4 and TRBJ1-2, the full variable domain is ETGVTQSPTHLIKTRGQQVTLRCSSQSGHNTVSWYQQALGQGPQFIFQYYREEENGRGNFPPRFSGLQFPNYSSELNVNALELDDSALYLCAPSTDRLTGSYTFGSGTRLTVV.

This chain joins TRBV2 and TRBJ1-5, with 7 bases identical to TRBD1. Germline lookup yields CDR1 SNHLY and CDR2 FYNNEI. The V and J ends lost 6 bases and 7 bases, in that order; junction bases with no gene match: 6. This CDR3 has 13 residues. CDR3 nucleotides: TGTGCCAGCAGAGAGACAGGGTTGCAGCCCCAGCATTTT. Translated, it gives CASRETGLQPQHF.

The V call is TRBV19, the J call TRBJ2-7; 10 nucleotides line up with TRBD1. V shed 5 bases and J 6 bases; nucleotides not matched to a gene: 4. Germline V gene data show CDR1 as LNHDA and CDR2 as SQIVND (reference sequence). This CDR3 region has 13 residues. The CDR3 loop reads CASSFRTGGEQYF. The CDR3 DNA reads TGTGCCAGTAGTTTCCGGACAGGGGGCGAGCAGTACTTC.

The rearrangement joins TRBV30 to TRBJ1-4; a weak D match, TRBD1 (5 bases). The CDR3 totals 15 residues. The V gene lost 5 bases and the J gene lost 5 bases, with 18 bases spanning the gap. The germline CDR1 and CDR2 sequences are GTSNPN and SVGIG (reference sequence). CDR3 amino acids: CAWAEAGLMNEKLFF. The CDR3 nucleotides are TGTGCCTGGGCGGAGGCGGGACTAATGAATGAAAAACTGTTTTTT.

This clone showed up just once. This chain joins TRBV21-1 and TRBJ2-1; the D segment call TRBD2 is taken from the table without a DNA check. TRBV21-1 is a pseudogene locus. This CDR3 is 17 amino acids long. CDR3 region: CASSKRLAGGALNEQFF. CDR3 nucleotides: TGTGCCAGCAGCAAACGTTTGGCGGGGGGGGCCCTAAATGAGCAGTTCTTC.

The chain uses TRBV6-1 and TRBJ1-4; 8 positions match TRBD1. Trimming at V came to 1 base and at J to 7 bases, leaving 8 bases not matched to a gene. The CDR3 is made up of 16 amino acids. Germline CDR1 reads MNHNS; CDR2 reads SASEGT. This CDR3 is CASSEVFGRGLEKLFF. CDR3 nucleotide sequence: TGTGCCAGCAGTGAAGTTTTCGGCAGGGGGCTTGAAAAACTGTTTTTT.

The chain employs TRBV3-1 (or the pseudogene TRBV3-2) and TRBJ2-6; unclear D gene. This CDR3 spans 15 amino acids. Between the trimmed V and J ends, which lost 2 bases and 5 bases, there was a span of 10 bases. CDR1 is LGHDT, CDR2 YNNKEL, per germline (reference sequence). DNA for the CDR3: TGTGCCAGCAGCCAAACCCAGCCTCGGGCCAACGTCCTGACTTTC. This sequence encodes CASSQTQPRANVLTF.